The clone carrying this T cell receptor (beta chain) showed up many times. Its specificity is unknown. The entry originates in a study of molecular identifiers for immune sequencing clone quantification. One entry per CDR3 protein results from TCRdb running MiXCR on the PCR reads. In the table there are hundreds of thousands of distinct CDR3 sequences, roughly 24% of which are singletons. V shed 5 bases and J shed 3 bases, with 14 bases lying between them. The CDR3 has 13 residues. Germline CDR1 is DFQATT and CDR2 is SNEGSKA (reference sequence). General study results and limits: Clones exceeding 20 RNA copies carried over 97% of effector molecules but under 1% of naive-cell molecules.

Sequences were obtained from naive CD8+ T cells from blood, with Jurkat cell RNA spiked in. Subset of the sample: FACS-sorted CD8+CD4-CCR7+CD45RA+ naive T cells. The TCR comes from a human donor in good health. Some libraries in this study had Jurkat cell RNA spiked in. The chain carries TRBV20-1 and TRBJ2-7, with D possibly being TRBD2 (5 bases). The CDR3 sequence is CSAGELGDYEQYF. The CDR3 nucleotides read TGCAGTGCTGGCGAACTAGGAGACTACGAGCAGTACTTC.